This TCR beta chain appears in the sequencing data of a study of molecular identifiers for immune sequencing clone quantification. Libraries used roughly 18,000 to 1,000,000 sorted naive CD8 T cells and 10%, 30% or 50% RNA input. Isolation of naive CD8 T cells was achieved by sorting on a CD8+CD4-CCR7+CD45RA+ phenotype. This clonotype was detected a few times. CDR3 length: 15 residues. Germline V lookup: CDR1 MNHEY, CDR2 SVGEGT. The ends lost 6 bases at V and 1 base at J; junction bases unmatched: 5. TCRdb recomputed calls from the PCR reads with MiXCR, one row per CDR3 protein. Of under 600,000 distinct CDR3 sequences listed, about 26% are singletons.

The chain recombines TRBV6-2 or TRBV6-3 with TRBJ2-2; 7 bases map to TRBD1. What was sequenced was naive CD8+ T cells from blood, with Jurkat cell RNA spiked in. The subset denotes: FACS-sorted CD8+CD4-CCR7+CD45RA+ naive T cells. This clonotype was sampled from a human donor in good health. Some libraries in this study had Jurkat cell RNA spiked in. CDR3 nucleotide sequence: TGTGCCAGCAGACTCTGGACAGGGAACACCGGGGAGCTGTTTTTT. Amino acids: CASRLWTGNTGELFF.